This T cell receptor (beta chain) was observed in a study of blood T cell repertoires in COVID-19. The protocol was immunoSEQ multiplex PCR, while the TCRdb copy is restricted to in-frame clones and leaves out a portion. The profile shows around 160,000 clones, 84% of them singletons. Deletions cut 1 base from V and 2 bases from J, with 12 bases between. The CDR3 extends over 16 amino acids. Germline assignment: CDR1 SGHVS and CDR2 FNYEAQ. The gene calls are TRBV7-6 and TRBJ2-1, with D maybe TRBD2 (5 bases). The sequencing input was PBMCs or T cells enriched from blood (not recorded which). The TCR comes from a woman in her 50s who had been exposed to COVID-19. CDR3 protein: CASSLDGMGTYNEQFF. The CDR3 DNA reads TGTGCCAGCAGCTTAGACGGGATGGGTACCTACAATGAGCAGTTCTTC.